These 27 T cell receptor beta chains originate from one sample sequenced in a study of post-analysis software for immune sequencing data. General study points: Patients showed TRBV5-6, TRBV5-1 and TRBV20-1 among four to six TRBV segments more frequent than in controls.

Unique molecular identifiers were carried by the TCR beta cDNA libraries. TCRdb re-called the PCR reads through MiXCR, storing one row per CDR3 protein. There are roughly 700,000 distinct CDR3 sequences in the sample; about 27% occur only once, and approximately 0.55% lies in the top ten. Antigens of these TCRs are unknown. Sequencing was done on a sample of blood. The receptors come from a girl aged 10 to 17 with multiple sclerosis.

For this clonotype: One end of the junction is discordant with germline, which a read error may explain. The chain combines TRBV5-1 with TRBJ2-6; 9 bases map to TRBD2. In germline, CDR1 is SGHRS, CDR2 YFSETQ. The CDR3 extends over 19 amino acids. The CDR3 region has the DNA TGCGCCAGCAGCCCAAGGACTAGCGTCCAACCGGGGGGGGCCAACGTCCGGACTTTC. Translation: CASSPRTSVQPGGANVRTF.

This clonotype was observed a single time. The CDR3 reads CASSLEGRTAQYF. The CDR3 DNA sequence: TGTGCCAGCAGCTTAGAAGGCAGGACCGCGCAGTACTTC. The chain recombines TRBV7-2 with TRBJ2-7, with no clear D. The CDR3 has 13 amino acids. CDR1 and CDR2 from the germline V gene are SGHTA and FQGNSA. Trimming stripped 1 base from V and 9 bases from J, with 13 bases between.

This chain links TRBV20-1 with TRBJ2-5; tentatively, D is TRBD1 (6 bases). Looked up from germline, CDR1 is DFQATT and CDR2 is SNEGSKA (reference sequence). The CDR3 has 14 residues. Trimming left V 6 bases short and J 0 bases short, with 14 bases between. The CDR3 loop is CSAVGQPHQETQYF. CDR3 sequence (DNA): TGCAGTGCCGTAGGACAGCCACACCAAGAGACCCAGTACTTC.

There are a few counts of this clonotype. This chain links TRBV4-1 with TRBJ2-7, with TRBD1 matching 11 bases. Per germline, CDR1 MGHRA and CDR2 YSYEKL. The V gene end was trimmed by 3 bases and the J gene end by 5 bases; junction bases not matched to a gene: 9. The CDR3 extends over 16 amino acids. The CDR3 region has the DNA TGCGCCAGCAGCCACCTCGGGACAGGGGGTGGGAACGAGCAGTACTTC. Protein sequence: CASSHLGTGGGNEQYF.

V usage is TRBV10-3 and J usage is TRBJ2-5; D is unclear. CDR3 length: 14 amino acids. Germline values: CDR1 ENHRY, CDR2 SYGVKD. Trimming left V 0 bases short and J 2 bases short, with 7 bases between. In DNA, the CDR3 is TGTGCCATCAGTGAGTCGCCCGCACAAGAGACCCAGTACTTC. It specifies CAISESPAQETQYF.

This clonotype was detected only a few times. This chain uses TRBV11-2 with TRBJ2-5; 9 nucleotides line up with TRBD2. The CDR3 loop spans 16 amino acids. V gave up 4 bases and J gave up 0 bases; unmatched junction bases: 6. Germline assignment: CDR1 SGHAT and CDR2 FQNNGV. CDR3 sequence: CASSSRLAVYQETQYF. The CDR3 DNA reads TGTGCCAGCAGCTCACGACTAGCGGTGTACCAAGAGACCCAGTACTTC.

This clonotype has just a few counts. The V call is TRBV18, the J call TRBJ2-1; no reliable D call. V was cut by 6 bases and J by 6 bases, with 18 bases left in between. Germline V CDR1 and CDR2: KGHSH, LQKENI. The CDR3 length is 15 residues. The CDR3 region is CASSPTAAGINEQFF. As DNA, the CDR3 is TGTGCCAGCTCGCCCACTGCGGCAGGAATCAATGAGCAGTTCTTC.

A few counts support this clonotype. The chain links TRBV7-9 to TRBJ1-2; 12 bases match TRBD1. CDR1 and CDR2 from the germline V gene are SEHNR and FQNEAQ (reference sequence). V lost 4 bases, J lost 0 bases, and 6 bases stayed unmatched. The CDR3 extends over 17 amino acids. Here the CDR3 DNA reads TGTGCCAGCAGCTCCAGGGACAGGGGGCGGTCTAACTATGGCTACACCTTC. Protein product: CASSSRDRGRSNYGYTF.

V and J are TRBV12-3 or TRBV12-4 and TRBJ2-3; 8 positions agree with TRBD1. The CDR3 covers 15 residues. The V segment lost 5 bases and the J segment 4 bases; nucleotides outside the gene matches: 8. Here the CDR3 reads CASSPQTGAADTQYF. The DNA of the CDR3 is TGTGCCAGCAGTCCTCAGACAGGGGCCGCAGATACGCAGTATTTT.

This clonotype came up many times. The rearrangement uses TRBV6-5 and TRBJ1-2, with 10 bases matching TRBD1. V shed 5 bases, J shed 7 bases, and the junction held 4 bases outside the gene matches. Per germline, CDR1 MNHEY and CDR2 SVGAGI. The CDR3 loop spans 13 amino acids. This chain's CDR3 is CASSTGTGVGYTF. The DNA for the CDR3 is TGTGCCAGCAGTACCGGGACAGGGGTTGGCTACACCTTC.

The chain employs TRBV28 and TRBJ2-3; D might be TRBD1 (5 bases). The CDR3 is made up of 13 amino acids. CDR1 and CDR2 (germline): MDHEN, SYDVKM. Trimming left V 5 bases short and J 5 bases short, with 11 bases between. CDR3 amino acids: CASSRNRRDTQYF. The CDR3 DNA reads TGTGCCAGCAGTAGAAACAGGCGAGATACGCAGTATTTT. Looking up the rest from reference TRBV28 and TRBJ2-3 gives the full variable domain: DVKVTQSSRYLVKRTGEKVFLECVQDMDHENMFWYRQDPGLGLRLIYFSYDVKMKEKGDIPEGYSVSREKKERFSLILESASTNQTSMYLCASSRNRRDTQYFGPGTRLTVL.

The chain employs TRBV5-1 and TRBJ2-1, with TRBD2 matching 13 bases. This CDR3 spans 15 amino acids. J gave up 5 bases and V 5 bases, and 4 bases lay outside the gene matches. Germline-derived CDR1 and CDR2 are SGHRS and YFSETQ. CDR3 in amino acids: CASRIGTSGDNEQFF. In DNA form, the CDR3 reads TGCGCCAGCAGGATTGGGACTAGCGGGGACAATGAGCAGTTCTTC.

The rearrangement uses TRBV12-3 or TRBV12-4 and TRBJ2-2; possible D gene TRBD1, 6 bases. The CDR3 is 13 amino acids. The V end was cut by 8 bases, the J end by 5 bases, with 12 bases between. CDR3 sequence (DNA): TGTGCCAGCGGGTCGAGGGGGACCGGGGAGCTGTTTTTT. This sequence encodes CASGSRGTGELFF.

Concerning this clonotype itself: Given a much more abundant clone one base away, this may be a read error. The chain recombines TRBV3-1 with TRBJ2-5; D is unresolved. The CDR3 has 11 amino acids. Per the germline V gene, CDR1 is LGHDT and CDR2 is YNNKEL (reference sequence). CDR3 sequence reads: CASSQEEAQYF. The CDR3 DNA reads TGTGCCAGCAGCCAAGAAGAGGCCCAGTACTTC.

Of note for this clonotype: The junction does not match germline at one end; this may be a read error. The rearrangement links TRBV20-1 to TRBJ1-2, with D possibly TRBD1 on 5 matching bases. The CDR3 length is 12 residues. The germline V gene encodes CDR1 DFQATT and CDR2 SNEGSKA (reference sequence). This CDR3 is CRASRGAVGYTF. The CDR3, as DNA: TGCAGGGCTAGTCGAGGGGCGGTTGGCTACACCTTC.

A few counts support this clonotype. The chain employs TRBV20-1 and TRBJ2-1; D is uncertain. Germline V CDR1 and CDR2: DFQATT, SNEGSKA (reference sequence). This CDR3 has 14 residues. V was shortened by 1 base and J by 0 bases, with 7 bases between the two germline ends. The CDR3 spells CSARARSSYNEQFF. CDR3 sequence (DNA): TGCAGTGCTAGAGCCCGGAGCTCCTACAATGAGCAGTTCTTC.

V gene TRBV7-2 combines with J gene TRBJ2-3; D not resolved. Looked up from germline, CDR1 is SGHTA and CDR2 is FQGNSA. Deletions cut 2 bases from V and 2 bases from J, with 11 bases between. This CDR3 contains 15 residues. In DNA, the CDR3 is TGTGCCAGCAGCTTACCAACGGGCACCACAGATACGCAGTATTTT. It translates to CASSLPTGTTDTQYF.

This clonotype was recorded many times. The V gene is TRBV6-4, the J gene TRBJ2-1, with 7 bases that match TRBD1. J gave up 2 bases and V 6 bases, and 1 base lay outside the gene matches. Per germline, CDR1 MRHNA and CDR2 SNTAGT. This CDR3 is 13 amino acids long. DNA of the CDR3: TGTGCCAGCAGCGGGACAGCCTACAATGAGCAGTTCTTC. It translates to CASSGTAYNEQFF.

This clonotype was detected only a few times. CDR3 sequence (DNA): TGCGCCAGCAGCTTGGAGGCGGGGTCGGTAGATACGCAGTATTTT. It specifies CASSLEAGSVDTQYF. The rearrangement uses TRBV5-1 and TRBJ2-3, with D tentatively TRBD2 (6 bases). Germline V gene data show CDR1 as SGHRS and CDR2 as YFSETQ. The CDR3 is made up of 15 amino acids. V gave up 0 bases and J gave up 5 bases, with 13 bases separating them.

The sample holds one count of this clonotype. The junction does not match germline at one end; this may be a read error. The V call is TRBV7-9, the J call TRBJ2-5, with TRBD2 identical over 7 bases. CDR1 SEHNR and CDR2 FQNEAQ come from the germline V gene (reference sequence). This CDR3 is built from 15 residues. The CDR3 is CASSLIAGAWETRYF. The CDR3 DNA follows: TGTGCCAGCAGCTTAATCGCGGGAGCGTGGGAGACCCGGTACTTC.

This chain joins TRBV27 and TRBJ2-1; TRBD1 is a possible D gene (6 bases). Deletions cut 5 bases from V and 2 bases from J, with 16 bases between. Germline V gene lookup returns CDR1 MNHEY and CDR2 SMNVEV (reference sequence). This CDR3 contains 16 residues. The CDR3 reads CASSASGTMAYNEQFF. The CDR3 DNA reads as TGTGCCAGCAGTGCGTCCGGGACAATGGCCTACAATGAGCAGTTCTTC.

The V gene is TRBV15, the J gene TRBJ2-6; D not certain. The CDR3 is 14 amino acids. V lost 5 bases to trimming and J lost 0 bases, with 5 bases between them. Germline values: CDR1 LNHNV, CDR2 YYDKDF (reference sequence). CDR3 coding DNA: TGTGCCACCAGCGTGAACTCTGGGGCCAACGTCCTGACTTTC. Amino acids: CATSVNSGANVLTF.

The gene calls are TRBV6-1 and TRBJ1-2; 8 bases are shared with TRBD1. The CDR3 covers 15 residues. Trimming took 2 bases from V and 8 from J; bases not matched to a gene: 10. CDR1 is MNHNS, CDR2 SASEGT, per germline. The CDR3 region has the DNA TGTGCCAGCAGTGAAACCGGACAGGGAAACTTAGGCTACACCTTC. This codes for CASSETGQGNLGYTF.

A few counts support this clonotype. The V gene is TRBV9, the J gene TRBJ1-2, with a possible D match to TRBD1 (6 bases). V lost 0 bases, J lost 6 bases, and 18 bases lay in between. Germline lookup yields CDR1 SGDLS and CDR2 YYNGEE. This CDR3 is built from 16 residues. The CDR3 bases are TGTGCCAGCAGCGTAGTGGATCAGGGGTCGAGGAATGGCTACACCTTC. This sequence encodes CASSVVDQGSRNGYTF.

This clonotype was counted only a few times. The rearrangement links TRBV2 to TRBJ2-5, with D possibly called TRBD1 or TRBD2 (5 bases each). Germline values: CDR1 SNHLY, CDR2 FYNNEI. The CDR3 sequence is 13 residues long. Trimming shortened V by 7 bases and J by 5 bases, and 14 bases separated the two germline ends. CDR3 residues: CASTGRLDETQYF. CDR3 nucleotide sequence: TGTGCCAGCACGGGGCGGCTGGATGAGACCCAGTACTTC.

The table lists this clonotype with many counts. The gene calls are TRBV27 and TRBJ2-3; 8 bases fit TRBD2. The CDR3 totals 15 residues. Germline lookup yields CDR1 MNHEY and CDR2 SMNVEV (reference sequence). V shed 6 bases, J shed 2 bases, and the junction held 7 bases outside the gene matches. CDR3 nucleotide sequence: TGTGCCAGCAGCCTTAGCGGGACGGCCACAGATACGCAGTATTTT. Its translation: CASSLSGTATDTQYF.

This clonotype was detected a few times. This chain connects TRBV3-1 to TRBJ2-5; D gene ambiguous. Trimming removed 4 bases from V and 5 bases from J, with 11 bases in between. The CDR3 has 13 amino acids. From germline, CDR1 is LGHDT and CDR2 YNNKEL (reference sequence). CDR3 nucleotide sequence: TGTGCCAGCAGCCCTTGGCTCGGTGAGACCCAGTACTTC. Amino acid sequence: CASSPWLGETQYF.